These 16 T cell receptor beta chains share one sample of origin, sequenced in a study of T cells expressing NK-cell markers. TCRdb re-analyzed the 5' RACE reads; it lists each CDR3 protein once, without DNA. In all, the sample yields 350,000 to 500,000 distinct CDR3 sequences. Input material: blood T cells: a sorted CD56 or NKG2C T cell subset, CD4+ or CD8+ T cells, or bulk PBMC T cells (not recorded which). The receptors were gathered from a woman between 18 and 69 years old in good health.

This chain links TRBV28 with TRBJ2-7. This CDR3 comprises 12 residues. Per germline, CDR1 MDHEN and CDR2 SYDVKM. CDR3 residues: CASSSWISVQYF.

The gene calls are TRBV18 and TRBJ2-3; TCRdb selects TRBD2, and the lack of DNA leaves this call unchecked. The CDR3 loop spans 17 amino acids. Germline V CDR1 and CDR2: KGHSH, LQKENI. CDR3 in amino acids: CASSPITTRGHTNTQYF.

The chain carries TRBV28 and TRBJ1-1; TCRdb proposes TRBD1, but this gene call is untestable without DNA. Germline CDR1 reads MDHEN; CDR2 reads SYDVKM. The CDR3 length is 15 residues. CDR3 region: CASSRTGRMNTEAFF.

CDR3 amino acids: CASSGRVGNTIYF. The chain employs TRBV6-2 or TRBV6-3 and TRBJ1-3; TCRdb calls TRBD1, which cannot be checked without DNA. Germline CDR1 reads MNHEY; CDR2 reads SVGEGT. The CDR3 covers 13 residues.

The genes are TRBV20-1 and TRBJ2-7; TCRdb lists TRBD1, though no DNA is available to test this call. CDR3 size: 15 residues. CDR1 DFQATT and CDR2 SNEGSKA come from the germline V gene (reference sequence). Here the CDR3 reads CSARSGQESSYEQYF.

This chain links TRBV29-1 with TRBJ2-7; checking the TCRdb D call of TRBD1 is not possible without DNA. Looked up from germline, CDR1 is SQVTM and CDR2 is ANQGSEA. The CDR3 contains 15 residues. The CDR3 region is CSVARWQQGTYEQYF.

This chain connects TRBV6-1 to TRBJ1-5; TCRdb's D call, TRBD1, is unchecked because there is no DNA. CDR1 is MNHNS, CDR2 SASEGT, per germline. This CDR3 comprises 17 residues. The CDR3 protein is CASRGSTGNRSNQPQHF.

The chain carries TRBV29-1 and TRBJ1-5; the D call of TRBD1 rests on TCRdb alone, since no DNA is present to check it. CDR1 and CDR2 (germline): SQVTM, ANQGSEA. The CDR3 length is 13 residues. This chain's CDR3 is CSGSTGSDQPQHF.

The rearrangement uses TRBV19 and TRBJ2-1. The CDR3 covers 13 residues. CDR1 is LNHDA and CDR2 is SQIVND in the germline V gene (reference sequence). The CDR3 loop is CASDSKGSNEQFF. Full variable domain (remainder filled in from reference TRBV19 and TRBJ2-1): DGGITQSPKYLFRKEGQNVTLSCEQNLNHDAMYWYRQDPGQGLRLIYYSQIVNDFQKGDIAEGYSVSREKKESFPLTVTSAQKNPTAFYLCASDSKGSNEQFFGPGTRLTVL.

The CDR3 sequence is CASSKWTGEWETQYF. The V gene is TRBV11-1, the J gene TRBJ2-5; TCRdb picks TRBD1, but there is no DNA to check that call. Germline V gives CDR1 SGHAT, CDR2 FQDESV (reference sequence). This CDR3 is 15 amino acids long.

This chain connects TRBV7-2 to TRBJ2-1; TCRdb's D gene call, TRBD2, goes unchecked for lack of DNA. CDR3 length: 17 amino acids. Germline values: CDR1 SGHTA, CDR2 FQGNSA. This CDR3 is CASSLARAAGGRNEQFF.

V gene TRBV20-1 combines with J gene TRBJ2-2; TCRdb's D gene call, TRBD1, goes unchecked for lack of DNA. Germline V gives CDR1 DFQATT, CDR2 SNEGSKA (reference sequence). The CDR3 is made up of 17 amino acids. CDR3 residues: CSARDLLGTGNTGELFF.

The rearrangement links TRBV5-6 to TRBJ2-7; absent DNA, TCRdb's TRBD1 call cannot be checked. The germline V gene has CDR1 SGHDT and CDR2 YYEEEE. The CDR3 contains 15 residues. The CDR3 is CASSRRGAKAYEQYF.

The gene calls are TRBV5-1 and TRBJ2-3. Germline-derived CDR1 and CDR2 are SGHRS and YFSETQ. CDR3 length: 14 residues. CDR3: CASSLVGAADTQYF. Drawing the rest from reference TRBV5-1 and TRBJ2-3, the complete variable domain is KAGVTQTPRYLIKTRGQQVTLSCSPISGHRSVSWYQQTPGQGLQFLFEYFSETQRNKGNFPGRFSGRQFSNSRSEMNVSTLELGDSALYLCASSLVGAADTQYFGPGTRLTVL.

The rearrangement joins TRBV6-2 or TRBV6-3 to TRBJ2-7; TCRdb selects TRBD2, and the lack of DNA leaves this call unchecked. Germline CDR1 MNHEY, CDR2 SVGEGT. This CDR3 has 14 amino acids. CDR3 sequence: CASSYSGSPYEQYF.

The J gene is TRBJ1-1, the V gene TRBV5-1; as DNA is missing, the TRBD1 call by TCRdb cannot be tested. Germline assignment: CDR1 SGHRS and CDR2 YFSETQ. The CDR3 spans 16 residues. CDR3 amino acids: CASSVGQGATNTEAFF.